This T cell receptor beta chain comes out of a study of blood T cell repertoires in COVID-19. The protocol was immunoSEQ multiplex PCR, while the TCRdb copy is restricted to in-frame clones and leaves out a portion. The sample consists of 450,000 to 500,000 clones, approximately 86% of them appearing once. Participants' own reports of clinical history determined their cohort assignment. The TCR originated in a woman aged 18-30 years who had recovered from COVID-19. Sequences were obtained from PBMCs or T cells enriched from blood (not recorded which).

The CDR3 sequence is CASRSRETGIDSPLHF. As DNA, the CDR3 is TGTGCCAGCAGATCGAGAGAGACAGGGATTGATTCACCCCTCCACTTT. The rearrangement uses TRBV13 and TRBJ1-6, with 7 bases aligning to TRBD1. The CDR3 loop spans 16 amino acids. Unmatched junction bases numbered 13, after V lost 6 bases and J lost 8 bases. CDR1 is PRHDT, CDR2 FYEKMQ, per germline (reference sequence).